Shown below are 4 T cell receptor beta chains from a single sample sequenced in a study of blood T cell repertoires in COVID-19. Clones were read by immunoSEQ multiplex PCR, and TCRdb kept only the in-frame ones, dropping some. The sample includes tens of thousands of clones, 75% to 85% of them seen just once. Sequences were obtained from peripheral blood. These receptors came from a man in his sixties with acute or convalescent COVID-19.

The CDR3 DNA reads as TGTGCCAGCAGTGAAGGCGGAGCTAACACTGAAGCTTTCTTT. Amino acid sequence: CASSEGGANTEAFF. J is TRBJ1-1 and V is TRBV2, with D hard to call. Germline V lookup: CDR1 SNHLY, CDR2 FYNNEI. Between the trimmed V and J ends, which lost 1 base and 2 bases, there was a span of 8 bases. The CDR3 loop spans 14 amino acids.

This clone has only one observation. CDR3 sequence (DNA): TGTGCCAGCAGCTCCAAGGGGGGGTTAGGCACAGATACGCAGTATTTT. Translation: CASSSKGGLGTDTQYF. The gene calls are TRBV7-9 and TRBJ2-3; tentative D call: TRBD2 (7 bases). The CDR3 length is 16 residues. CDR1 is SEHNR, CDR2 FQNEAQ, per germline (reference sequence). The ends were cut back, 4 bases at V and 1 base at J, with 15 bases in the middle.

The V and J genes are TRBV19 and TRBJ1-2, with D maybe TRBD1 (6 bases). This CDR3 is built from 15 residues. CDR1 is LNHDA, CDR2 SQIVND, per germline (reference sequence). V was shortened by 4 bases and J by 1 base, with 13 bases between the two germline ends. As DNA, the CDR3 is TGTGCCAGTAGTACCGACAGGTTTAATAACTATGGCTACACCTTC. It translates to CASSTDRFNNYGYTF.

V is TRBV4-1 and J is TRBJ1-1, with 10 bases matching TRBD1. Per the germline V gene, CDR1 is MGHRA and CDR2 is YSYEKL. Trimming removed 4 bases from V and 5 bases from J; junction bases left unmatched: 7. The CDR3 contains 15 residues. The CDR3 nucleotides read TGCGCCAGCAGCCGGGGACAGGGGAGGGATACTGAAGCTTTCTTT. Translated, it gives CASSRGQGRDTEAFF.